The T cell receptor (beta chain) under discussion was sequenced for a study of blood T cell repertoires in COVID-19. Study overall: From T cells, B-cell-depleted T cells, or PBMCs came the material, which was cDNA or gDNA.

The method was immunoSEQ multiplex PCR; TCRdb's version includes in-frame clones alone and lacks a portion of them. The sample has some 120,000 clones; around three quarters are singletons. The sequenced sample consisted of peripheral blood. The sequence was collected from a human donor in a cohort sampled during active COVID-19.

CDR3 residues: CASSLSLGSTF. CDR3 nucleotide sequence: TGTGCCAGCAGTTTATCCCTAGGATCGACCTTC. This sequence joins TRBV28 and TRBJ1-2; no firm D call. The CDR3 has 11 residues. The V and J ends lost 1 base and 14 bases respectively, with 11 bases between them. Germline V gene lookup returns CDR1 MDHEN and CDR2 SYDVKM.